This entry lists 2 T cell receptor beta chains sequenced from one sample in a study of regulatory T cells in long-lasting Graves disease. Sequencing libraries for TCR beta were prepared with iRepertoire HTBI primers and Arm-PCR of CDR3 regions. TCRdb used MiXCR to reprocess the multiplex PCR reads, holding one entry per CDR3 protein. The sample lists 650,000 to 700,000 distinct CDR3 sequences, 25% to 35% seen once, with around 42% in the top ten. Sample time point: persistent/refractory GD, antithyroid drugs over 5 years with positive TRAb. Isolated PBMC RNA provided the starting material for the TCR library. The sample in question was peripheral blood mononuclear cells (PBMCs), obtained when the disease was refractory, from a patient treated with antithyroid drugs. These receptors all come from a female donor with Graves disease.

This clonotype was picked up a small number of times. CDR3 loop: CSVEGSGLTEAFF. CDR3 in DNA: TGCAGCGTTGAAGGCTCAGGACTCACTGAAGCTTTCTTT. The chain recombines TRBV29-1 with TRBJ1-1, with unresolved D. Germline V lookup: CDR1 SQVTM, CDR2 ANQGSEA. The CDR3 consists of 13 residues. V was clipped by 1 base and J by 4 bases, with 10 bases between them.

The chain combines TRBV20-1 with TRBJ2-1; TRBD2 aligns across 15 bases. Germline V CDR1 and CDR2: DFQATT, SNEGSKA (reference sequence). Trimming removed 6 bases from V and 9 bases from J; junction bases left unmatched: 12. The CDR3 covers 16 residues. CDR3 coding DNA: TGCAGTGCAAGTGGGACTAGCGGGAGGTTCGTCCTTGAGCAGTTCTTC. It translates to CSASGTSGRFVLEQFF.